The 30 T cell receptor beta chains presented below share a single source sample, sequenced in a study of beta chain features in type 1 diabetes (dated by TCRdb to 2016 to 2019). The antigens for these receptors are not known. Study-wide conclusions, independent of this receptor: Type 1 diabetes patients showed a moderate but significant shortening of TCRB CDR3 length in all four CD4+ subsets.

The library was prepared using the immunoSEQ multiplex PCR assay. The entire amount of isolated RNA was reverse transcribed using the High Capacity cDNA Reverse Transcription Kit, so the sequenced TCRB transcripts were expressed ones. TCRdb limited this immuneACCESS table to in-frame rearrangements with V and J called. A share of clones is missing; checked studies link under half to unresolved V genes, and the rest is unexplained. The sample table lists 150,000 to 180,000 clones, 9% to 12% of them with a count of one. The ten largest make up approximately 0.5% of the sample. The source material was central memory CD4+ T cells from blood. These receptor sequences come from a young man with type 1 diabetes.

This clone has just a few counts. The V call is TRBV28, the J call TRBJ2-5; maybe TRBD1 (6 bases). Germline CDR1 is MDHEN and CDR2 is SYDVKM. CDR3 length equals 13 residues. Trimming shortened V by 8 bases and J by 7 bases, and 17 bases separated the two germline ends. The CDR3 coding sequence is TGTGCCAGCGAAACAGGGCTAGCCGCGACCCAGTACTTC. As protein: CASETGLAATQYF.

This clone has a handful of counts. DNA of the CDR3: TGCGCCAGCAGCGAAACATCGACAGGGGTTCCTCTCGAGCAGTACTTC. Residues: CASSETSTGVPLEQYF. The gene calls are TRBV5-1 and TRBJ2-7; TRBD1 matches 8 bases. Germline V gives CDR1 SGHRS, CDR2 YFSETQ. V lost 4 bases to trimming and J lost 6 bases; unmatched junction nucleotides: 15. This CDR3 comprises 16 residues.

The J gene is TRBJ2-3, the V gene TRBV7-3, with 10 bases aligning to TRBD2. The V gene's germline CDR1 is SGHTA and CDR2 FQGTGA. Trimming at V came to 2 bases and at J to 7 bases, leaving 6 bases not matched to a gene. The CDR3 consists of 15 residues. The CDR3 coding sequence is TGTGCCAGCAGCTTAGGTCTAGCGGGAGAGAATACGCAGTATTTT. It codes for CASSLGLAGENTQYF.

V and J are TRBV7-8 and TRBJ1-3, with a tentative D call TRBD1 (5 bases). Germline CDR1 SGHVS, CDR2 FQNEAQ. With 5 bases removed from V and 0 bases from J, the gap between germline ends came to 11 bases. This CDR3 region has 15 residues. This CDR3 reads CASSPNRGSGNTIYF. CDR3 nucleotide sequence: TGTGCCAGCAGCCCCAATAGGGGCTCTGGAAACACCATATATTTT.

As for this clone: Other nucleotide sequences in the sample specify the same CDR3. The rearrangement joins TRBV18 to TRBJ2-1; D is unresolved. The CDR3 consists of 15 residues. Trimming took 6 bases from V and 0 from J, leaving 12 bases between them. Germline CDR1 KGHSH, CDR2 LQKENI. CDR3 amino acids: CASSPGGLSYNEQFF. The CDR3 DNA sequence: TGTGCCAGCTCGCCAGGCGGCCTCTCCTACAATGAGCAGTTCTTC.

This clone was recorded a few times. V and J are TRBV7-3 and TRBJ2-7; TRBD1 agrees at 10 bases. Per the germline V gene, CDR1 is SGHTA and CDR2 is FQGTGA. This CDR3 is built from 14 residues. Losses at the gene ends were 6 bases for V and 6 bases for J; bases not matched to a gene: 8. CDR3: CASSRGDRGGEQYF. CDR3 nucleotides: TGTGCCAGCAGTCGAGGGGACAGGGGAGGCGAGCAGTACTTC.

This clone has a count of ten or more. The rearrangement joins TRBV29-1 to TRBJ1-1, with 8 bases aligning to TRBD1. The ends lost 7 bases at V and 4 bases at J; junction bases unmatched: 8. Germline-derived CDR1 and CDR2 are SQVTM and ANQGSEA. The CDR3 extends over 13 amino acids. CDR3 in amino acids: CSARTGYGTEAFF. The CDR3 DNA sequence: TGCAGCGCTAGGACAGGGTATGGCACTGAAGCTTTCTTT.

The CDR3: CASSHSGRASADTQYF. CDR3 nucleotide sequence: TGTGCCAGCAGCCACAGCGGGAGGGCGTCGGCAGATACGCAGTATTTT. V is TRBV28 and J is TRBJ2-3, with TRBD2 matching 10 bases. The CDR3 covers 16 residues. Germline loops: CDR1 MDHEN, CDR2 SYDVKM. Germline trimming cut 6 bases from V and 4 bases from J; bases unmatched to any gene: 10. Full variable domain (remainder filled in from reference TRBV28 and TRBJ2-3): DVKVTQSSRYLVKRTGEKVFLECVQDMDHENMFWYRQDPGLGLRLIYFSYDVKMKEKGDIPEGYSVSREKKERFSLILESASTNQTSMYLCASSHSGRASADTQYFGPGTRLTVL.

J is TRBJ2-1 and V is TRBV7-9; TRBD2 matches 8 bases. Germline V gives CDR1 SEHNR, CDR2 FQNEAQ (reference sequence). The CDR3 runs to 17 residues. V dropped 5 bases and J dropped 0; count of bases not matched to a gene: 9. In nucleotides, the CDR3 is TGTGCCAGCAGCCCCCGCTTAGCGGGGAGCTCCTACAATGAGCAGTTCTTC. Its protein product is CASSPRLAGSSYNEQFF.

Remarks on this clone: The sample holds other DNA sequences that translate to the same CDR3. The chain is built from TRBV10-3 and TRBJ2-5, with D possibly being TRBD2 (5 bases). CDR1 is ENHRY, CDR2 SYGVKD, per germline. This CDR3 has 14 amino acids. Between the trimmed V and J ends, which lost 2 bases and 4 bases, there was a span of 11 bases. The CDR3 loop reads CAISENRGGETQYF. CDR3 sequence (DNA): TGTGCCATCAGTGAGAACCGGGGTGGAGAGACCCAGTACTTC.

The gene calls are TRBV27 and TRBJ2-7; a weak D match, TRBD2 (5 bases). Germline lookup yields CDR1 MNHEY and CDR2 SMNVEV (reference sequence). This CDR3 region has 12 residues. V gave up 6 bases and J gave up 6 bases, with 12 bases separating them. CDR3 sequence (DNA): TGTGCCAGCAGCCTAAGAGGGAGCGAGCAGTACTTC. Protein sequence: CASSLRGSEQYF.

This clone came up a few times. This chain links TRBV28 with TRBJ2-5; 9 nucleotides align to TRBD1. Germline V CDR1 and CDR2: MDHEN, SYDVKM. The V segment lost 7 bases and the J segment 2 bases; nucleotides outside the gene matches: 5. The CDR3 is made up of 14 amino acids. The DNA for the CDR3 is TGTGCCAGCACGAGAGGGACAGGGCAAGAGACCCAGTACTTC. As protein: CASTRGTGQETQYF.

This clone was seen only a few times. The chain carries TRBV19 and TRBJ1-1; perhaps TRBD1 as D (5 bases). The CDR3 length is 15 residues. Germline CDR1 is LNHDA and CDR2 is SQIVND (reference sequence). V was clipped by 7 bases and J by 4 bases, with 19 bases between them. In DNA form, the CDR3 reads TGTGCCAGTACCACCGACCCCGGCCAGGGCACTGAAGCTTTCTTT. It translates to CASTTDPGQGTEAFF.

The rearrangement joins TRBV29-1 to TRBJ2-4, with TRBD1 identical over 9 bases. The V gene end was trimmed by 5 bases and the J gene end by 4 bases; junction bases not matched to a gene: 6. Germline values: CDR1 SQVTM, CDR2 ANQGSEA. The CDR3 contains 14 residues. In DNA, the CDR3 is TGCAGCGTTATTCGGACAGGGGAAAAAAACATTCAGTACTTC. Translating gives CSVIRTGEKNIQYF.

This clone has just a few counts. The V call is TRBV7-3, the J call TRBJ2-2; D possibly corresponds to TRBD1 (5 bases). Trimming removed 5 bases at V and 0 bases at J, with 7 bases between. Per germline, CDR1 SGHTA and CDR2 FQGTGA. This CDR3 spans 14 amino acids. The CDR3 protein is CASSPGTNTGELFF. CDR3 nucleotide sequence: TGTGCCAGCAGCCCAGGGACGAACACCGGGGAGCTGTTTTTT.

This clone has a handful of counts. The V gene is TRBV6-6, the J gene TRBJ2-7, with D possibly TRBD1 on 6 matching bases. The CDR3 is made up of 13 amino acids. V shed 5 bases and J shed 2 bases, with 10 bases lying between them. Germline assignment: CDR1 MNHNY and CDR2 SVGAGI (reference sequence). For the CDR3, the DNA is TGTGCCAGCAGTCAACAGGGCCCCTACGAGCAGTACTTC. This encodes CASSQQGPYEQYF.

J is TRBJ2-7 and V is TRBV6-1, with D tentatively TRBD1 (6 bases). Trimming removed 4 bases from V and 3 bases from J, with 22 bases in between. The length of the CDR3 is 17 residues. The germline V gene has CDR1 MNHNS and CDR2 SASEGT. The CDR3 is CASSGPGHRSLLYEQYF. The CDR3 DNA reads TGTGCCAGCAGTGGCCCGGGACACAGAAGCCTCCTCTACGAGCAGTACTTC.

The chain joins TRBV7-8 to TRBJ1-5; D might be TRBD1 (6 bases). The V gene's germline CDR1 is SGHVS and CDR2 FQNEAQ. With 3 bases removed from V and 2 bases from J, the gap between germline ends came to 14 bases. This CDR3 is 16 amino acids long. CDR3 bases: TGTGCCAGCAGCTTTTTAGGTAGACAGGGCAATCAGCCCCAGCATTTT. As protein: CASSFLGRQGNQPQHF.

The chain joins TRBV15 to TRBJ1-1; no reliable D call. V lost 4 bases to trimming and J lost 1 base, with 10 bases between them. The CDR3 sequence is 14 residues long. Germline V gene lookup returns CDR1 LNHNV and CDR2 YYDKDF (reference sequence). The CDR3 reads CATSNPHKNTEAFF. CDR3 bases: TGTGCCACCAGCAACCCACACAAGAACACTGAAGCTTTCTTT.

The J gene is TRBJ1-1, the V gene TRBV2, with D possibly being TRBD1 (6 bases). Trimming took 7 bases from V and 1 from J, leaving 10 bases between them. The CDR3 runs 13 residues. The germline V gene has CDR1 SNHLY and CDR2 FYNNEI. The CDR3 is CASILDRNTEAFF. DNA of the CDR3: TGTGCCAGCATCCTGGACAGGAACACTGAAGCTTTCTTT.

This clone was seen more than once but under ten times. The V and J genes are TRBV27 and TRBJ2-2; 8 positions agree with TRBD1. This CDR3 region has 16 residues. V lost 3 bases and J lost 4; bases outside the gene matches: 7. CDR1 and CDR2 from the germline V gene are MNHEY and SMNVEV (reference sequence). The CDR3 protein is CASSFSGTGGTGELFF. CDR3 nucleotide sequence: TGTGCCAGCAGTTTCTCCGGGACAGGCGGCACCGGGGAGCTGTTTTTT.

The V and J genes are TRBV5-4 and TRBJ2-3; D call uncertain. The CDR3 runs 11 residues. V was pared by 3 bases and J by 8 bases, with 7 bases between. The germline V gene encodes CDR1 SGHNT and CDR2 YYREEE (reference sequence). CDR3 nucleotides: TGTGCCAGCAGCTCGCTCGGTACGCAGTATTTT. The encoded protein is CASSSLGTQYF. The variable domain in full, completed from reference TRBV5-4 and TRBJ2-3, reads ETGVTQSPTHLIKTRGQQVTLRCSSQSGHNTVSWYQQALGQGPQFIFQYYREEENGRGNFPPRFSGLQFPNYSSELNVNALELDDSALYLCASSSLGTQYFGPGTRLTVL.

CDR3 amino acids: CASSLWDSEKLFF. The CDR3 coding sequence is TGTGCCAGCAGCTTATGGGACAGTGAAAAACTGTTTTTT. This chain joins TRBV7-9 and TRBJ1-4, with 7 nucleotides matching TRBD1. The CDR3 extends over 13 amino acids. V lost 2 bases, J lost 7 bases, and 1 base stayed unmatched. Germline CDR1 SEHNR, CDR2 FQNEAQ (reference sequence).

The rearrangement links TRBV6-1 to TRBJ2-5; D might be TRBD2 (6 bases). Germline CDR1 and CDR2: MNHNS and SASEGT. Trimming shortened V by 3 bases and J by 4 bases, and 18 bases separated the two germline ends. The CDR3 runs to 16 residues. The CDR3 nucleotides read TGTGCCAGCAGTGACCCCCAGAGCGGGCCGCGAGAGACCCAGTACTTC. This gives the protein CASSDPQSGPRETQYF.

This chain joins TRBV11-1 and TRBJ2-2; TRBD1 is a possible D gene (5 bases). Between the trimmed V and J ends, which lost 3 bases and 6 bases, there was a span of 14 bases. Germline-derived CDR1 and CDR2 are SGHAT and FQDESV (reference sequence). CDR3 length equals 15 residues. The DNA of the CDR3 is TGTGCCAGCAGCTTCGGGCAGGGCATCCCCGGGGAGCTGTTTTTT. Protein product: CASSFGQGIPGELFF.

This clone was detected only a few times. The chain is built from TRBV4-1 and TRBJ2-3; 10 bases align to TRBD2. Germline V gene data show CDR1 as MGHRA and CDR2 as YSYEKL. V lost 0 bases, J lost 2 bases, and 8 bases stayed unmatched. CDR3 length equals 18 residues. The CDR3: CASSQEETTSGNTDTQYF. CDR3 nucleotide sequence: TGCGCCAGCAGCCAAGAGGAGACTACTAGCGGGAACACAGATACGCAGTATTTT.

This clone has more than one count but fewer than ten. The chain carries TRBV19 and TRBJ2-7; tentatively, D is TRBD2 (5 bases). Germline CDR1 and CDR2: LNHDA and SQIVND (reference sequence). The CDR3 loop spans 17 amino acids. Trimming left V 6 bases short and J 6 bases short, with 27 bases between. The CDR3 is CASRQSSNGIDQSEQYF. CDR3 DNA sequence: TGTGCCAGTAGACAATCTAGCAACGGGATCGATCAGTCCGAGCAGTACTTC. Using reference TRBV19 and TRBJ2-7 for the parts outside the CDR3, the full variable domain is DGGITQSPKYLFRKEGQNVTLSCEQNLNHDAMYWYRQDPGQGLRLIYYSQIVNDFQKGDIAEGYSVSREKKESFPLTVTSAQKNPTAFYLCASRQSSNGIDQSEQYFGPGTRLTVT.

This clone was picked up a small number of times. V usage is TRBV19 and J usage is TRBJ2-7, with a tentative D call TRBD1 (6 bases). Trimming shortened V by 0 bases and J by 4 bases, and 13 bases separated the two germline ends. In germline, CDR1 is LNHDA, CDR2 SQIVND (reference sequence). CDR3 length: 15 amino acids. CDR3 bases: TGTGCCAGTAGTATAGATAAGGGGACACCGTACGAGCAGTACTTC. It yields the protein CASSIDKGTPYEQYF.

This sequence joins TRBV14 and TRBJ2-3; D is possibly TRBD2 (7 bases). Trimming left V 4 bases short and J 4 bases short, with 18 bases between. Germline-derived CDR1 and CDR2 are SGHDN and FVKESK. This CDR3 comprises 16 residues. The CDR3 is CASSPSRGGGADTQYF. CDR3 sequence (DNA): TGTGCCAGCAGCCCTTCGCGGGGAGGGGGTGCAGATACGCAGTATTTT.

The rearrangement links TRBV18 to TRBJ1-1; tentative D call: TRBD1 (6 bases). Trimming cost V 2 bases and J 4 bases, with 11 bases left between them. CDR1 and CDR2 (germline): KGHSH, LQKENI. The CDR3 spans 14 residues. The CDR3 DNA reads TGTGCCAGCTCACCATTTGAACAGGGCACTGAAGCTTTCTTT. It specifies CASSPFEQGTEAFF.